The T cell receptor (beta chain) described here comes from a study of OX40 agonist ivuxolimab in advanced cancers. This clone was picked up one time. Data came from immunoSEQ multiplex PCR; TCRdb stores just in-frame clones and leaves some out. The table shows 50,000 to 75,000 clones, with just under 85% occurring only once. This TCR derives from an adult with an advanced solid tumor such as melanoma, head and neck, liver or kidney cancer. This sample comprised CD4+ or CD8+ T cells sorted from blood, obtained in a trial of the OX40 agonist ivuxolimab.

The CDR3 nucleotides are TGCGCCAGCAGACCCGGGACAGGGGGCTCCGTCACTGAAGCTTTCTTT. It is translated as CASRPGTGGSVTEAFF. The rearrangement links TRBV5-1 to TRBJ1-1; 12 nucleotides align to TRBD1. The germline gives CDR1 SGHRS, CDR2 YFSETQ. This CDR3 spans 16 amino acids. V lost 5 bases and J lost 4; bases outside the gene matches: 9.